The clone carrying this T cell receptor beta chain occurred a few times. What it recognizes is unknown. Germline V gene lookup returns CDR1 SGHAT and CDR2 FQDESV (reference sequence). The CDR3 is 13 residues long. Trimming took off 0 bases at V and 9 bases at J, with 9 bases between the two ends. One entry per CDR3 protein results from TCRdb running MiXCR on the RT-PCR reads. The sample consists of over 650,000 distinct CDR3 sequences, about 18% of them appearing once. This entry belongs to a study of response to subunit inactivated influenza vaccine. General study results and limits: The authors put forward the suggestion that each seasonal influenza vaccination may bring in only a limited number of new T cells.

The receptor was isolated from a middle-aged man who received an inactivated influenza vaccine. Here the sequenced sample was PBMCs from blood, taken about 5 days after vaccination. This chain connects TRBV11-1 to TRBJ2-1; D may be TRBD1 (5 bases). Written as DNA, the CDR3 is TGTGCCAGCAGCTTAGCAGGGGCTGGTGAGCAGTTCTTC. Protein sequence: CASSLAGAGEQFF.